This T cell receptor beta chain was documented in a study of T cell responses to AZD1222 COVID-19 vaccine. Study observations and caveats: Close to half of all spike-specific TCRs reportedly target regions of the variants that are unmutated.

Per the germline V gene, CDR1 is MDHEN and CDR2 is SYDVKM. The V and J ends lost 3 bases and 8 bases respectively, with 16 bases between them. The CDR3 totals 15 residues. Data came from immunoSEQ multiplex PCR; TCRdb stores just in-frame clones and leaves some out. This repertoire shows over 110,000 clones, 92% found once; its top ten account for about 3%. Only one count was recorded for this clone. Its antigen is not known. The source was peripheral blood, collected on day 0 of AZD1222 vaccination. The sequence was obtained from an adult in good health. This chain links TRBV28 with TRBJ2-2; no definite D call. CDR3 nucleotides: TGTGCCAGCAGTTTTCGGATTTCCATAATAGGGGAGCTGTTTTTT. The encoded protein is CASSFRISIIGELFF.